What follows are 20 T cell receptor beta chains derived from one specimen sequenced in a study of blood T cell repertoires in COVID-19. Produced via immunoSEQ multiplex PCR; TCRdb's table is partial and in-frame only. The data contain 150,000 to 200,000 clones, 80% to 90% of them singletons. The source material was peripheral blood. The source of these receptors is a human donor with active or convalescent COVID-19. The donor label of this sample is uncertain.

The chain recombines TRBV5-6 with TRBJ2-2; maybe TRBD2 (5 bases). The CDR3 is 15 amino acids. The germline V and J ends were trimmed by 1 base and 6 bases, with 13 bases remaining between them. CDR1 SGHDT and CDR2 YYEEEE come from the germline V gene. The CDR3, as DNA: TGTGCCAGCAGCTTGAGTCCCGGGGTCTCCGGGGAGCTGTTTTTT. Protein: CASSLSPGVSGELFF.

The chain combines TRBV5-5 with TRBJ2-7, with TRBD2 matching over 14 bases. With 3 bases clipped from V and 3 bases from J, the junction kept 8 bases outside the gene matches. This CDR3 contains 17 residues. CDR1 SGHKS and CDR2 YYEKEE come from the germline V gene (reference sequence). Here the CDR3 DNA reads TGTGCCAGCAGCTCGGGACTAGCGGGAGTTTTAAGCTACGAGCAGTACTTC. Translation: CASSSGLAGVLSYEQYF.

J is TRBJ2-4 and V is TRBV10-3, with TRBD2 matching 8 bases. CDR1 ENHRY and CDR2 SYGVKD come from the germline V gene. The CDR3 loop spans 15 amino acids. Germline trimming cut 6 bases from V and 4 bases from J; bases unmatched to any gene: 8. The CDR3 DNA is TGTGCCATCAGCGAACGGGAGGGGGGTAAAAACATTCAGTACTTC. Translation: CAISEREGGKNIQYF.

This clone was detected once. The chain links TRBV7-2 to TRBJ2-3; 7 nucleotides align to TRBD2. This CDR3 comprises 16 residues. The germline gives CDR1 SGHTA, CDR2 FQGNSA. Trimming removed 4 bases from V and 3 bases from J; junction bases left unmatched: 10. CDR3 sequence reads: CASSSRRGGWTDTQYF. In DNA, the CDR3 is TGTGCCAGCAGCTCCCGCCGCGGGGGTTGGACAGATACGCAGTATTTT.

CDR3 protein: CASTRIGGDNEQFF. In nucleotides, the CDR3 is TGTGCCAGCACCCGAATAGGGGGAGACAATGAGCAGTTCTTC. The J gene is TRBJ2-1, the V gene TRBV2; TRBD1 might be the D (6 bases). This CDR3 is 14 amino acids long. V was shortened by 7 bases and J by 5 bases, with 15 bases between the two germline ends. Germline CDR1 and CDR2: SNHLY and FYNNEI.

The chain links TRBV6-5 to TRBJ2-7, with TRBD1 matching 9 bases. Trimming removed 8 bases from V and 4 bases from J; junction bases left unmatched: 0. CDR1 MNHEY and CDR2 SVGAGI come from the germline V gene. CDR3 length: 11 residues. In nucleotides, the CDR3 is TGTGCCAGCGGACAGGGGTACGAGCAGTACTTC. Its translation is CASGQGYEQYF.

CDR3 loop: CASTQGQGDGYTF. The CDR3 region has the DNA TGTGCCAGCACCCAGGGACAGGGAGATGGCTACACCTTC. V usage is TRBV12-3 or TRBV12-4 and J usage is TRBJ1-2; 9 bases match TRBD1. The V segment lost 7 bases and the J segment 6 bases; nucleotides outside the gene matches: 6. This CDR3 has 13 residues.

The V gene is TRBV7-9, the J gene TRBJ1-2; 7 bases are shared with TRBD1. CDR1 SEHNR and CDR2 FQNEAQ come from the germline V gene (reference sequence). Trimming took 4 bases from V and 6 from J; bases not matched to a gene: 8. CDR3 length: 14 amino acids. CDR3 sequence (DNA): TGTGCCAGCAGCTCCACGGAGGGGGCGGATGGCTACACCTTC. Translating it yields CASSSTEGADGYTF.

This chain links TRBV24-1 with TRBJ2-7, with D perhaps matching TRBD1 (5 bases). CDR1 KGHDR and CDR2 SFDVKD come from the germline V gene. The CDR3 contains 16 residues. V lost 3 bases and J 3 bases, leaving 17 bases between the germline ends. CDR3 DNA: TGTGCCACCAGTGATCGAGACAGCCTTTATATCTACGAGCAGTACTTC. Protein: CATSDRDSLYIYEQYF.

The rearrangement joins TRBV4-2 to TRBJ2-1; D perhaps matches TRBD2 (6 bases). The CDR3 spans 13 residues. With 2 bases removed from V and 10 bases from J, the gap between germline ends came to 12 bases. Looked up from germline, CDR1 is LGHNA and CDR2 is YNFKEQ. CDR3 residues: CASSQYWGGEQFF. The CDR3 DNA reads as TGTGCCAGCAGCCAATACTGGGGAGGAGAGCAGTTCTTC.

The chain uses TRBV18 and TRBJ1-1; 8 bases are a match to TRBD1. J lost 4 bases, V lost 6 bases, and 4 bases had no gene match. The germline CDR1 and CDR2 sequences are KGHSH and LQKENI. The CDR3 extends over 13 amino acids. As DNA, the CDR3 is TGTGCCAGCTCCCAGGGGGCGAGCACTGAAGCTTTCTTT. Protein: CASSQGASTEAFF.

V is TRBV4-1 and J is TRBJ1-6; possible D gene TRBD1, 6 bases. Trimming took off 5 bases at V and 0 bases at J, with 14 bases between the two ends. CDR1 and CDR2 from the germline V gene are MGHRA and YSYEKL. CDR3 size: 17 residues. In DNA form, the CDR3 reads TGCGCCAGCAGCGGAGGCGGGGGGCGCTCCTATAATTCACCCCTCCACTTT. Translation gives CASSGGGGRSYNSPLHF.

The V call is TRBV4-1, the J call TRBJ2-1; D may be TRBD2 (5 bases). The CDR3 is made up of 12 amino acids. Germline CDR1 and CDR2: MGHRA and YSYEKL. V was clipped by 3 bases and J by 9 bases, with 9 bases between them. The CDR3 reads CASSQPRGEQFF. The CDR3 DNA reads as TGCGCCAGCAGCCAGCCTCGGGGTGAGCAGTTCTTC.

J is TRBJ1-2 and V is TRBV6-6; TRBD1 matches at 7 bases. V lost 11 bases to trimming and J lost 4 bases; unmatched junction nucleotides: 4. The CDR3 loop spans 11 amino acids. Germline V CDR1 and CDR2: MNHNY, SVGAGI (reference sequence). In nucleotides, the CDR3 is TGTGCCGGACGGGACAGCTATGGCTACACCTTC. Residues: CAGRDSYGYTF.

The gene calls are TRBV5-1 and TRBJ1-1; 7 positions match TRBD1. CDR1 and CDR2 from the germline V gene are SGHRS and YFSETQ. The CDR3 extends over 14 amino acids. The junction had 8 bases not matched to a gene; V was cut back by 3 bases and J by 6 bases. CDR3 loop: CASSSYRGDPEAFF. CDR3 bases: TGCGCCAGCAGCTCCTACAGGGGAGATCCTGAAGCTTTCTTT.

This chain uses TRBV5-1 with TRBJ1-3; D is ambiguous. V lost 0 bases and J lost 0, with 4 bases in between. The CDR3 is made up of 14 amino acids. CDR1 SGHRS and CDR2 YFSETQ come from the germline V gene. The CDR3 reads CASSLGASGNTIYF. The CDR3 region has the DNA TGCGCCAGCAGCTTGGGGGCCTCTGGAAACACCATATATTTT.

This chain connects TRBV3-1 (or the pseudogene TRBV3-2) to TRBJ2-4; 10 bases match TRBD1. The germline gives CDR1 LGHDT, CDR2 YNNKEL (reference sequence). The CDR3 has 19 amino acids. J was trimmed by 1 base and V by 0 bases; bases with no gene match: 9. CDR3 nucleotide sequence: TGTGCCAGCAGCCAAGATACTAGGGGGGGACAGGGGGCCAAAAACATTCAGTACTTC. Protein: CASSQDTRGGQGAKNIQYF.

J is TRBJ2-3 and V is TRBV9; D unclear. The CDR3 extends over 14 amino acids. CDR1 is SGDLS, CDR2 YYNGEE, per germline. The V end was cut by 3 bases, the J end by 2 bases, with 10 bases between. In DNA form, the CDR3 reads TGTGCCAGCAGCGCCGAGGTGAACACAGATACGCAGTATTTT. Its translation: CASSAEVNTDTQYF.

J is TRBJ1-4 and V is TRBV19, with a tentative D call TRBD1 (5 bases). V gave up 5 bases and J gave up 0 bases, with 16 bases separating them. This CDR3 spans 17 amino acids. The germline CDR1 and CDR2 sequences are LNHDA and SQIVND (reference sequence). The CDR3 DNA follows: TGTGCCAGTAGTCCAGGGAGGCGCGGGGCAACTAATGAAAAACTGTTTTTT. This gives the protein CASSPGRRGATNEKLFF. Full variable domain (missing parts from reference TRBV19 and TRBJ1-4): DGGITQSPKYLFRKEGQNVTLSCEQNLNHDAMYWYRQDPGQGLRLIYYSQIVNDFQKGDIAEGYSVSREKKESFPLTVTSAQKNPTAFYLCASSPGRRGATNEKLFFGSGTQLSVL.

The V and J genes are TRBV7-9 and TRBJ2-1, with TRBD1 matching over 7 bases. The CDR3 consists of 12 residues. The germline V gene encodes CDR1 SEHNR and CDR2 FQNEAQ (reference sequence). Trimming removed 7 bases from V and 10 bases from J; junction bases left unmatched: 7. CDR3 sequence (DNA): TGTGCCAGCACCATCGACAGGGCGGAGCAGTTCTTC. Amino acids: CASTIDRAEQFF.